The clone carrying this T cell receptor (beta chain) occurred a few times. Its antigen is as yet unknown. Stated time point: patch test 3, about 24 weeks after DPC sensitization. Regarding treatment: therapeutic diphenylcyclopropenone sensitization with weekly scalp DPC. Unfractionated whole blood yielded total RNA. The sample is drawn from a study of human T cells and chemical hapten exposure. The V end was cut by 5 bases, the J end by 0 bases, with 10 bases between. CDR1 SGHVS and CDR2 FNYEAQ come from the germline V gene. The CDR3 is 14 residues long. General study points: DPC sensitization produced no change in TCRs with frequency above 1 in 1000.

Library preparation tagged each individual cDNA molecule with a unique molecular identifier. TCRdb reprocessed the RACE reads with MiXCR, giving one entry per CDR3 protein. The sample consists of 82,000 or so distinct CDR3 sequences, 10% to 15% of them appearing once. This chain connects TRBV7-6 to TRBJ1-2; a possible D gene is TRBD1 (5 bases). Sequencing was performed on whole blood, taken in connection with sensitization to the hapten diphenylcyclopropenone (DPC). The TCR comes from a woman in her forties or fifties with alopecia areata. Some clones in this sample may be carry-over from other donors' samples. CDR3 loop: CASSRDGTNYGYTF. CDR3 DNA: TGTGCCAGCAGCCGGGACGGCACTAACTATGGCTACACCTTC.